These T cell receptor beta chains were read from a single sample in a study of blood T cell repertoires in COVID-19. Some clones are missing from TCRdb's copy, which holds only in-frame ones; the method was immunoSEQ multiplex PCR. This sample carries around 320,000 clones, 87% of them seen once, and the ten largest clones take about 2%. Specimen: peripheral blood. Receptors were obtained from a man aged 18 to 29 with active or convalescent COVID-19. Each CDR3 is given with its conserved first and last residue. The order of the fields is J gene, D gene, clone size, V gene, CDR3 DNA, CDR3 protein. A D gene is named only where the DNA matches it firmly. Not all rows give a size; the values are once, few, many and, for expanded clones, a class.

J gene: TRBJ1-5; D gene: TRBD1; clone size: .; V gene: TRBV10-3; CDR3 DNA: TGTGCCATCAGTGATCGACAGGGCGCAAATCAGCCCCAGCATTTT; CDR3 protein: CAISDRQGANQPQHF
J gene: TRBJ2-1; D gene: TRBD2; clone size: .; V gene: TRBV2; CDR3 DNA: TGTGCCAGCCAAAGCGGGGGCCCCTACAATGAGCAGTTCTTC; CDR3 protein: CASQSGGPYNEQFF
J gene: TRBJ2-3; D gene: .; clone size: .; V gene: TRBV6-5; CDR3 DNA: TGTGCCAGCAGTTCGGAGGGGTCCGGAGATACGCAGTATTTT; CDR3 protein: CASSSEGSGDTQYF
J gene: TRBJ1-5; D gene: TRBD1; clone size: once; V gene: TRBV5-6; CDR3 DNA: TGTGCCAGCAGCTTGGGGACAGGGGATGATCAGCCCCAGCATTTT; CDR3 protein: CASSLGTGDDQPQHF
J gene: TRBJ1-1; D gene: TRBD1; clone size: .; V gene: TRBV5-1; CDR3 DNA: TGCGCCAGCAGCTCTTGGGACAGGGGGAACACTGAAGCTTTCTTT; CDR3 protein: CASSSWDRGNTEAFF
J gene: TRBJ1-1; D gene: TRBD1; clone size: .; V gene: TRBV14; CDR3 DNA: TGTGCCAGCAGCCAAGATTTGACAGGGCGAGGGACTGAAGCTTTCTTT; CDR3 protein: CASSQDLTGRGTEAFF
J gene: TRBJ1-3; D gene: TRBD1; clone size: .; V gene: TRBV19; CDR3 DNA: TGTGCCAGTCGTCCCGGCCGGGACAGACTCTTCTCTGGAAACACCATATATTTT; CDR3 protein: CASRPGRDRLFSGNTIYF
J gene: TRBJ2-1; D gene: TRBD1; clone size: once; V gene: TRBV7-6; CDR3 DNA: TGTGCCAGCAGCTTAAAGCTCGACAGGGGCACCGCGAGCTCCTACAATGAGCAGTTCTTC; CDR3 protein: CASSLKLDRGTASSYNEQFF
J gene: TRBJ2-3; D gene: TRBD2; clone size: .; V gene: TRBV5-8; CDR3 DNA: TGTGCCAGCAGCTTCGGACTAGCGGGGGGCACAGATACGCAGTATTTT; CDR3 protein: CASSFGLAGGTDTQYF
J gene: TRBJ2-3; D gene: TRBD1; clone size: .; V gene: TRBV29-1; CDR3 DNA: TGCAGCGTTGCAACAGGGGTGAGCACAGATACGCAGTATTTT; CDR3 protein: CSVATGVSTDTQYF
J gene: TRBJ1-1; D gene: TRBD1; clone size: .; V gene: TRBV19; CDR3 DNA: TGTGCCAGTAACCCTACCGGGACAGGGCTCACTGAAGCTTTCTTT; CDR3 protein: CASNPTGTGLTEAFF
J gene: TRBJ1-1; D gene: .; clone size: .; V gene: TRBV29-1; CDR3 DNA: TGCAGCGTTGAAGATGTTCCTTACATAGGGGGAACTGAAGCTTTCTTT; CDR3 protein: CSVEDVPYIGGTEAFF
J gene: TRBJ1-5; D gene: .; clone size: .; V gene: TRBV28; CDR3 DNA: TGTGCCAGCAGCTTGGTCAGATTGAGCAATCAGCCCCAGCATTTT; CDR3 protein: CASSLVRLSNQPQHF
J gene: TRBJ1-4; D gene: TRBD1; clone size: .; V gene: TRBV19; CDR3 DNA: TGTGCCAGTAGCACACCCGCCCCAGGGGGCAGTGAAAAACTGTTTTTT; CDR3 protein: CASSTPAPGGSEKLFF
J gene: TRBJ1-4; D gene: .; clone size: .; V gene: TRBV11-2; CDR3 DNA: TGTGCCAGCAGCTCCCCAGCTGGGGGACTTAATGAAAAACTGTTTTTT; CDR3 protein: CASSSPAGGLNEKLFF
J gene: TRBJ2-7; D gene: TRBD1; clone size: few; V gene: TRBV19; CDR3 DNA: TGTGCCAGTAGTCTCAAACAGGGGTACGAGCAGTACTTC; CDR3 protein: CASSLKQGYEQYF
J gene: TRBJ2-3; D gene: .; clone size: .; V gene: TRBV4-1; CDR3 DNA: TGCGCCAGCAGCCAAGGGCTGAAGAGGACAGATACGCAGTATTTT; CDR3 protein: CASSQGLKRTDTQYF
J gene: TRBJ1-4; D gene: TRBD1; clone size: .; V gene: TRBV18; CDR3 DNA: TGTGCCAGCTCGTATGGGACAGGGACGGATGAAAAACTGTTTTTT; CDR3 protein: CASSYGTGTDEKLFF
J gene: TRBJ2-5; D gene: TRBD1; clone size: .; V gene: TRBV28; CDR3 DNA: TGTGCCAGCAGTCGGGATGACAGGGGAGTGAAAGAGACCCAGTACTTC; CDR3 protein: CASSRDDRGVKETQYF
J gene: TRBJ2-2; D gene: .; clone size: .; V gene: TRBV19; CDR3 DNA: TGTGCCAGTAGTATAGCAAGCCGGGAGCTGTTTTTT; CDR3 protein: CASSIASRELFF
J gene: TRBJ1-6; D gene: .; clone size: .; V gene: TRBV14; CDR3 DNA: TGTGCCAGCAGCCAAGATCAGGGGTCACCCCTCCACTTT; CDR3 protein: CASSQDQGSPLHF
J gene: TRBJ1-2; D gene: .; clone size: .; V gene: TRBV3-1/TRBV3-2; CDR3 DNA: TGTGCCAGCAGCCAAGGCCTCGCCGGGACATTAGGTCCACGGAATAGCTATGGCTACACCTTC; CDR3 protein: CASSQGLAGTLGPRNSYGYTF
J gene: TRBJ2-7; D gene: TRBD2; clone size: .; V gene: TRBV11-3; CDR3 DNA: TGTGCCAGCAGCTTTGCGGGAGGCTACGAGCAGTACTTC; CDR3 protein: CASSFAGGYEQYF
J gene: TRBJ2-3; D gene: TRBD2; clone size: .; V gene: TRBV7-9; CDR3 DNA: TGTGCCAGCAGCTTAGCAGCGGGAGTGGTAGATACGCAGTATTTT; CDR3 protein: CASSLAAGVVDTQYF
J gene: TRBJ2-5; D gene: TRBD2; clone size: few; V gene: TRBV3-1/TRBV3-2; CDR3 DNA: TGTGCCAGCAGCCGACACAGCGGGAGGGCCGACCAAGAGACCCAGTACTTC; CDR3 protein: CASSRHSGRADQETQYF
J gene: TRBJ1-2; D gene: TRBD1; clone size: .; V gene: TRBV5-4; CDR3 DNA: TGTGCCAGCAGCTTGGCAGGGGGCGATGGCTACACCTTC; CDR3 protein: CASSLAGGDGYTF
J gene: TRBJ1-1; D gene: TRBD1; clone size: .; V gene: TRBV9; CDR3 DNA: TGTGCCAGCAGCACGGGACAGGGAGTCTTGGATGAAGCTTTCTTT; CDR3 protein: CASSTGQGVLDEAFF
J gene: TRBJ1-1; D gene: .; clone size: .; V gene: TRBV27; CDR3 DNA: TGTGCCAGCAGTTTTTGGCAGGCCGCGATGGGCGCTGAAGCTTTCTTT; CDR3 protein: CASSFWQAAMGAEAFF
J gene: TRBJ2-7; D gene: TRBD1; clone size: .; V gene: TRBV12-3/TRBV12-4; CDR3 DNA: TGTGCCAGCAGTCACGGGACAGGGCTCGAGCAGTACTTC; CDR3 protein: CASSHGTGLEQYF
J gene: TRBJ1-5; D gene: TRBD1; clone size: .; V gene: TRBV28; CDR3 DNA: TGTGCCAGCAGCAACAGGGGGCTATTACAGCCCCAGCATTTT; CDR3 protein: CASSNRGLLQPQHF
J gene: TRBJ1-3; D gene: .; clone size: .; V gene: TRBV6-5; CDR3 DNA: TGTGCCAGCAGTTACTCCCGGGTCCCCTCTGGAAACACCATATATTTT; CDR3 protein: CASSYSRVPSGNTIYF
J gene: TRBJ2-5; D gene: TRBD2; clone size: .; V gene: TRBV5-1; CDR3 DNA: TGCGCCAGCAGCTGGGGGACGGCGGGGGACCTCCTGGAGACCCAGTACTTC; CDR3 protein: CASSWGTAGDLLETQYF
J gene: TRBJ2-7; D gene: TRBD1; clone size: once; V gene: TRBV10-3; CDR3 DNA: TGTGCCATCAGTGCCGGGACAGCCAACTACGAGCAGTACTTC; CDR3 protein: CAISAGTANYEQYF
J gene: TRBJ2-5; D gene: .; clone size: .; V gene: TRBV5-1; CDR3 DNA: TGCGCCAGCAGCCAGGCTCCCCAAGAGACCCAGTACTTC; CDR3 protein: CASSQAPQETQYF
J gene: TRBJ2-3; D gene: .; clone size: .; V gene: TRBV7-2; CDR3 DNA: TGTGCCAGCAGCCGCGATTTAGCGTCAGATACGCAGTATTTT; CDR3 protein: CASSRDLASDTQYF
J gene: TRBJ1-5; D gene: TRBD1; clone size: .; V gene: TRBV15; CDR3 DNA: TGTGCCACCGCAGCCGGGACAGGGGGTAATCAGCCCCAGCATTTT; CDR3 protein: CATAAGTGGNQPQHF
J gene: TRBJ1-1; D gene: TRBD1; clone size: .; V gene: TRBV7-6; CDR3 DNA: TGTGCCAGCAGCAGAAGGACAGGCGAGGGGTGGCAGAACACTGAAGCTTTCTTT; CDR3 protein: CASSRRTGEGWQNTEAFF
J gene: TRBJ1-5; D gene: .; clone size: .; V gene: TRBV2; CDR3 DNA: TGTGCCAGCATGGGCGCCGGAAAACCTCAGCCCCAGCATTTT; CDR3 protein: CASMGAGKPQPQHF
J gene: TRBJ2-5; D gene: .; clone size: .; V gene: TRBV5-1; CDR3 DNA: TGCGCCAGCAGCTTGGTATCGGTGTACCAAGAGACCCAGTACTTC; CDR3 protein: CASSLVSVYQETQYF
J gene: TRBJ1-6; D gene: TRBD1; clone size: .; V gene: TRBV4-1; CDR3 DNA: TGCGCCAGCAGTGGCAGGGGGAATTCACCCCTCCACTTT; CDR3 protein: CASSGRGNSPLHF
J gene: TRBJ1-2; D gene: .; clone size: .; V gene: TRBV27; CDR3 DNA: TGTGCCAGCAGTTTATCGGGAATTGAGGGTCGGGGCTACACCTTC; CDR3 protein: CASSLSGIEGRGYTF
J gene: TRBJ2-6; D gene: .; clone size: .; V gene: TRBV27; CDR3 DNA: TGTGCCAGCAGTTTATTCCCCAGGGACTCGACTGGGGCCAACGTCCTGACTTTC; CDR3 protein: CASSLFPRDSTGANVLTF
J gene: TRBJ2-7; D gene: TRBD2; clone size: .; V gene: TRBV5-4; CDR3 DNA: TGTGCCAGCAGCCCCCAAGGGCCTGGGGGGGACGAGCAGTACTTC; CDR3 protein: CASSPQGPGGDEQYF
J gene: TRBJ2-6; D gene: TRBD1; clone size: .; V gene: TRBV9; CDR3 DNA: TGTGCCAGCGGGTCACAGGGGGCGGTCGGGGCCAACGTCCTGACTTTC; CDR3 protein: CASGSQGAVGANVLTF